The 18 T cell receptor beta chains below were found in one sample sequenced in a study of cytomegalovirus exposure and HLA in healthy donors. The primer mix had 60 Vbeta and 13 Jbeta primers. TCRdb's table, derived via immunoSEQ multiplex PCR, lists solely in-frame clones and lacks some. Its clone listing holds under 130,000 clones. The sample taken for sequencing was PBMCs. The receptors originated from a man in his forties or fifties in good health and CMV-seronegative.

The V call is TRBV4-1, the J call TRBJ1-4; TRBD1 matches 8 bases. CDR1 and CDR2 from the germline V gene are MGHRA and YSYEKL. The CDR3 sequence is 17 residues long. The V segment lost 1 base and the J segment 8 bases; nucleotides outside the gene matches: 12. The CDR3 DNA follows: TGCGCCAGCAGCCAAGTAATTCCGGGGACAGGAGGAGAAAAACTGTTTTTT. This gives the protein CASSQVIPGTGGEKLFF.

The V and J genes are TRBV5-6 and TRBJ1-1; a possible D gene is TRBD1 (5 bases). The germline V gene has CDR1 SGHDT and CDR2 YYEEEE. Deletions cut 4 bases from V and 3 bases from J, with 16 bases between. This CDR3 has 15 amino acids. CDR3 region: CASSVRGGGDTEAFF. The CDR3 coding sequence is TGTGCCAGCAGCGTAAGAGGCGGGGGGGACACTGAAGCTTTCTTT. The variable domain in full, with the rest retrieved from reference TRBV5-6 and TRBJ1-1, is DAGVTQSPTHLIKTRGQQVTLRCSPKSGHDTVSWYQQALGQGPQFIFQYYEEEERQRGNFPDRFSGHQFPNYSSELNVNALLLGDSALYLCASSVRGGGDTEAFFGQGTRLTVV.

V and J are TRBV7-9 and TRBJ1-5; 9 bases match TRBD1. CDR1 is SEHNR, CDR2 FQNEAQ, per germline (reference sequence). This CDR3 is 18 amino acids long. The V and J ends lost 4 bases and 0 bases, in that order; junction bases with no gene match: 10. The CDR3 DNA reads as TGTGCCAGCAGCTCCCCCCGGGGGACAGGGTATAGCAATCAGCCCCAGCATTTT. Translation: CASSSPRGTGYSNQPQHF.

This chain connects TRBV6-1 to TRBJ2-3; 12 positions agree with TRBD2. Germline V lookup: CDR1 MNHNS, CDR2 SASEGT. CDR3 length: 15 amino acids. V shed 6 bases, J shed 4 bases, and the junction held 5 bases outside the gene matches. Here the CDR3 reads CASSLGTSGPDTQYF. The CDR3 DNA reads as TGTGCCAGCAGCCTTGGGACTAGCGGGCCAGATACGCAGTATTTT.

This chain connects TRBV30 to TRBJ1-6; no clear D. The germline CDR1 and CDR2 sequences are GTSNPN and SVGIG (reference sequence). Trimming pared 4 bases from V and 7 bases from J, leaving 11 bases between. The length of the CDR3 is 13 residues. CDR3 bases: TGTGCCTGGATGACACGGGGAAATTCACCCCTCCACTTT. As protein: CAWMTRGNSPLHF. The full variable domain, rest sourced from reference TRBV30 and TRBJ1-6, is SQTIHQWPATLVQPVGSPLSLECTVEGTSNPNLYWYRQAAGRGLQLLFYSVGIGQISSEVPQNLSASRPQDRQFILSSKKLLLSDSGFYLCAWMTRGNSPLHFGNGTRLTVT.

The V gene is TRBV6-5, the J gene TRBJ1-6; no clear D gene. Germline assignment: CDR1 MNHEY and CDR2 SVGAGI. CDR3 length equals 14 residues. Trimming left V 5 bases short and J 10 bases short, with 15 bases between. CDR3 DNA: TGTGCCAGCAGTCCACTCGATACCCGATCACCCCTCCACTTT. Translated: CASSPLDTRSPLHF.

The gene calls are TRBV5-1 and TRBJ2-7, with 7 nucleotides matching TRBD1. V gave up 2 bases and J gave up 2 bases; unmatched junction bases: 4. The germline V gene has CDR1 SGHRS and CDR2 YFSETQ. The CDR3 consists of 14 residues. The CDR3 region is CASSFRGGPYEQYF. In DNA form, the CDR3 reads TGCGCCAGCAGCTTCCGAGGGGGCCCCTACGAGCAGTACTTC.

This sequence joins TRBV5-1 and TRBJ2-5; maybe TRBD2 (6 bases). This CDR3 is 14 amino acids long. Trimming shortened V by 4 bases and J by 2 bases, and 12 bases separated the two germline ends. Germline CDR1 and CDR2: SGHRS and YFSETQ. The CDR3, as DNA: TGCGCCAGCAGCGCTGGAGGGGCTCAAGAGACCCAGTACTTC. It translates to CASSAGGAQETQYF. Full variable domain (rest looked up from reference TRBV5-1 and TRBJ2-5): KAGVTQTPRYLIKTRGQQVTLSCSPISGHRSVSWYQQTPGQGLQFLFEYFSETQRNKGNFPGRFSGRQFSNSRSEMNVSTLELGDSALYLCASSAGGAQETQYFGPGTRLLVL.

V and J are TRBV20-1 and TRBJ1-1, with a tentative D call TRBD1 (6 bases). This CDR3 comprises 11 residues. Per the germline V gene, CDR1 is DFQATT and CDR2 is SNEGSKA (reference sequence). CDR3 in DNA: TGCAGCCCTTTAGGGGGCACTGAAGCTTTCTTT. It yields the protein CSPLGGTEAFF.

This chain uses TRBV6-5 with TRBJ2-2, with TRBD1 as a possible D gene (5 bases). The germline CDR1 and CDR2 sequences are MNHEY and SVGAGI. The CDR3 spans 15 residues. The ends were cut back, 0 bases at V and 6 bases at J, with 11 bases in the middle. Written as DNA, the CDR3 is TGTGCCAGCAGTTACTCGATTGAAGGGGCCGGGGAGCTGTTTTTT. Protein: CASSYSIEGAGELFF.

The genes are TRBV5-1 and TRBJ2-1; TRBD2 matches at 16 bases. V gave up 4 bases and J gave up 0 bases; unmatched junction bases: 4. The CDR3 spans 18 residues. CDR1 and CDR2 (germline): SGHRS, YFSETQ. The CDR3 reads CASSPGTSGGASYNEQFF. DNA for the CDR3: TGCGCCAGCAGCCCCGGGACTAGCGGGGGGGCCTCCTACAATGAGCAGTTCTTC.

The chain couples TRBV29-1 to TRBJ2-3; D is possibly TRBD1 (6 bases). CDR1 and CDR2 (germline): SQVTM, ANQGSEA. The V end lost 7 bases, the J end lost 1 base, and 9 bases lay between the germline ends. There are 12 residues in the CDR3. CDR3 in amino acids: CSARTGTDTQYF. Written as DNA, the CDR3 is TGCAGCGCAAGGACAGGCACAGATACGCAGTATTTT.

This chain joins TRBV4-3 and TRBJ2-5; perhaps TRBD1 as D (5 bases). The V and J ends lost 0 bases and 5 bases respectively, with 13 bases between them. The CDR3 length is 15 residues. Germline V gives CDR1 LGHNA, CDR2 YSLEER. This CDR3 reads CASSQDGSGPETQYF. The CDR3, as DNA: TGCGCCAGCAGCCAAGATGGATCAGGGCCTGAGACCCAGTACTTC.

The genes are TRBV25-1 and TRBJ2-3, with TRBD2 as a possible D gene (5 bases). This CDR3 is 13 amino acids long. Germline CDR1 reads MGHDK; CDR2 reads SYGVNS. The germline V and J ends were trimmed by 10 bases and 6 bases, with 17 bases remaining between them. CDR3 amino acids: CATKPRGFDTQYF. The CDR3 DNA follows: TGTGCCACCAAGCCGAGAGGGTTCGATACGCAGTATTTT.

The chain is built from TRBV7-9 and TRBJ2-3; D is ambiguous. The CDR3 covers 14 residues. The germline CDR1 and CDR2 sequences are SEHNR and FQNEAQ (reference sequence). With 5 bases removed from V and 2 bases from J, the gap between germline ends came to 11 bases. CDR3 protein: CASSPNSNTDTQYF. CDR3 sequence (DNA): TGTGCCAGCAGCCCCAACTCCAACACAGATACGCAGTATTTT.

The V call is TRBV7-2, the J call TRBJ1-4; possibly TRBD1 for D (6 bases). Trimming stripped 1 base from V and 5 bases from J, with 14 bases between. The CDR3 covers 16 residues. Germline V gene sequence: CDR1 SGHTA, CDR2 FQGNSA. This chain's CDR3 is CASSLVSWTDNEKLFF. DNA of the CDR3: TGTGCCAGCAGCTTAGTATCCTGGACAGACAATGAAAAACTGTTTTTT.

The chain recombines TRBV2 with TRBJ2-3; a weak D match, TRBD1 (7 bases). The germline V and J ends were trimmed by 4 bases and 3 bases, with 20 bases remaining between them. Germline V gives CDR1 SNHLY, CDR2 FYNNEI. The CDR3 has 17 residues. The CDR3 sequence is CASSGRRGLIVTDTQYF. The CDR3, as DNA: TGTGCCAGCAGTGGGAGGAGGGGGCTTATTGTGACAGATACGCAGTATTTT.

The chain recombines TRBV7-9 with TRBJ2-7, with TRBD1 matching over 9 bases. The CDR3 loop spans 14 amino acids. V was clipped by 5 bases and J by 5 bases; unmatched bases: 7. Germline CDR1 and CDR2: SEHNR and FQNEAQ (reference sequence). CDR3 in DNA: TGTGCCAGCAGCCAGGACAGGGGAGTCGACGAGCAGTACTTC. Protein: CASSQDRGVDEQYF. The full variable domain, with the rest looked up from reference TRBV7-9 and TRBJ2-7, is DTGVSQNPRHKITKRGQNVTFRCDPISEHNRLYWYRQTLGQGPEFLTYFQNEAQLEKSRLLSDRFSAERPKGSFSTLEIQRTEQGDSAMYLCASSQDRGVDEQYFGPGTRLTVT.